These 29 T cell receptor beta chains originate from one sample sequenced in a study of blood T cell repertoires in COVID-19. TCRdb's table, derived via immunoSEQ multiplex PCR, lists solely in-frame clones and lacks some. The sample yields about 120,000 clones, around 81% seen once. The sequencing sample was made of peripheral blood. Every receptor here comes from a woman aged 45-59 years with acute or convalescent COVID-19.

The chain is built from TRBV7-3 and TRBJ2-5; D is possibly TRBD2 (7 bases). The CDR3 is 14 amino acids. V was pared by 6 bases and J by 4 bases, with 15 bases between. Germline CDR1 reads SGHTA; CDR2 reads FQGTGA. The CDR3 region has the DNA TGTGCCAGCAGTCCCGGGGGGCGCGGAGAGACCCAGTACTTC. Protein: CASSPGGRGETQYF.

The rearrangement links TRBV21-1 to TRBJ1-2; the D segment call TRBD1 is taken from the table without a DNA check. TRBV21-1 is labeled a pseudogene. The CDR3 is made up of 12 amino acids. Written as DNA, the CDR3 is TGTGCCAGCAGCAAAGATCTCAGGGGCTACACCTTC. It translates to CASSKDLRGYTF.

The chain recombines TRBV29-1 with TRBJ2-2; possible D gene TRBD1, 6 bases. The CDR3 extends over 14 amino acids. The V end was cut by 7 bases, the J end by 3 bases, with 15 bases between. The V gene's germline CDR1 is SQVTM and CDR2 ANQGSEA. The CDR3 is CSARTVGDTGELFF. The CDR3 coding sequence is TGCAGCGCCCGGACAGTGGGGGACACCGGGGAGCTGTTTTTT.

The chain links TRBV20-1 to TRBJ1-5, with D possibly being TRBD1 (5 bases). Germline V CDR1 and CDR2: DFQATT, SNEGSKA (reference sequence). Trimming took off 3 bases at V and 5 bases at J, with 14 bases between the two ends. The CDR3 consists of 14 residues. CDR3: CSASTLGGDQPQHF. The CDR3 nucleotides are TGCAGTGCTAGTACGCTGGGAGGGGATCAGCCCCAGCATTTT.

The rearrangement links TRBV5-1 to TRBJ2-7; no firm D call. V shed 0 bases and J shed 2 bases, with 12 bases lying between them. This CDR3 has 15 residues. Per the germline V gene, CDR1 is SGHRS and CDR2 is YFSETQ. The CDR3 DNA sequence: TGCGCCAGCAGCTTGGCCGCGGCAGAGACCTACGAGCAGTACTTC. Amino acids: CASSLAAAETYEQYF. The full variable domain, in which reference TRBV5-1 and TRBJ2-7 provide the parts outside the CDR3, is KAGVTQTPRYLIKTRGQQVTLSCSPISGHRSVSWYQQTPGQGLQFLFEYFSETQRNKGNFPGRFSGRQFSNSRSEMNVSTLELGDSALYLCASSLAAAETYEQYFGPGTRLTVT.

The chain recombines TRBV6-6 with TRBJ2-1; 9 bases fit TRBD2. Germline V gene data show CDR1 as MNHNY and CDR2 as SVGAGI (reference sequence). The CDR3 has 16 amino acids. Losses at the gene ends were 6 bases for V and 0 bases for J; bases not matched to a gene: 6. DNA for the CDR3: TGTGCCAGCAGCCGCTATAGCGGGGGCTCCTACAATGAGCAGTTCTTC. This codes for CASSRYSGGSYNEQFF.

The V call is TRBV19, the J call TRBJ1-5, with D hard to call. Between the trimmed V and J ends, which lost 6 bases and 1 base, there was a span of 7 bases. The germline V gene has CDR1 LNHDA and CDR2 SQIVND (reference sequence). The CDR3 loop spans 13 amino acids. The CDR3 spells CASRNRSNQPQHF. Here the CDR3 DNA reads TGTGCCAGTAGGAACAGAAGCAATCAGCCCCAGCATTTT. The whole variable domain, filled in from reference TRBV19 and TRBJ1-5, reads DGGITQSPKYLFRKEGQNVTLSCEQNLNHDAMYWYRQDPGQGLRLIYYSQIVNDFQKGDIAEGYSVSREKKESFPLTVTSAQKNPTAFYLCASRNRSNQPQHFGDGTRLSIL.

The chain carries TRBV3-1 (or the pseudogene TRBV3-2) and TRBJ1-5, with 8 bases aligning to TRBD1. Germline-derived CDR1 and CDR2 are LGHDT and YNNKEL (reference sequence). CDR3 length: 18 amino acids. V was pared by 1 base and J by 3 bases, with 11 bases of the junction left unmatched. In DNA form, the CDR3 reads TGTGCCAGCAGCCAAGGAAGGACAGGGTCAAGCCCCAATCAGCCCCAGCATTTT. This sequence encodes CASSQGRTGSSPNQPQHF.

The rearrangement uses TRBV9 and TRBJ2-5; 7 bases are a match to TRBD1. The germline CDR1 and CDR2 sequences are SGDLS and YYNGEE. The J segment lost 0 bases and the V segment lost 1 base, leaving 3 bases of the junction unmatched. The CDR3 has 15 amino acids. CDR3 region: CASSVLGQNQETQYF. As DNA, the CDR3 is TGTGCCAGCAGCGTACTGGGACAGAACCAAGAGACCCAGTACTTC.

This chain joins TRBV28 and TRBJ2-3; perhaps TRBD2 as D (6 bases). Trimming shortened V by 5 bases and J by 2 bases, and 14 bases separated the two germline ends. There are 15 residues in the CDR3. CDR1 is MDHEN and CDR2 is SYDVKM in the germline V gene. The CDR3 DNA reads TGTGCCAGCAGTGTGGGGGGACGTAACACAGATACGCAGTATTTT. It translates to CASSVGGRNTDTQYF. The full variable domain, in which reference TRBV28 and TRBJ2-3 provide the parts outside the CDR3, is DVKVTQSSRYLVKRTGEKVFLECVQDMDHENMFWYRQDPGLGLRLIYFSYDVKMKEKGDIPEGYSVSREKKERFSLILESASTNQTSMYLCASSVGGRNTDTQYFGPGTRLTVL.

The V and J genes are TRBV6-5 and TRBJ1-5; TRBD1 might be the D (5 bases). V lost 6 bases and J 5 bases, leaving 17 bases between the germline ends. The CDR3 length is 15 residues. Germline V gives CDR1 MNHEY, CDR2 SVGAGI. In nucleotides, the CDR3 is TGTGCCAGCAGCGATCAGGGAATTAACGATCAGCCCCAGCATTTT. Its translation is CASSDQGINDQPQHF.

The chain links TRBV7-9 to TRBJ2-5; D remains ambiguous. Between the trimmed V and J ends, which lost 1 base and 2 bases, there was a span of 8 bases. Germline CDR1 and CDR2: SEHNR and FQNEAQ (reference sequence). CDR3 size: 14 residues. CDR3: CASSLGQTQETQYF. For the CDR3, the DNA is TGTGCCAGCAGCTTAGGGCAGACACAAGAGACCCAGTACTTC.

This clone was seen a handful of times. This chain links TRBV6-5 with TRBJ1-1; 7 nucleotides line up with TRBD1. The junction had 12 bases not matched to a gene; V was cut back by 6 bases and J by 11 bases. The CDR3 consists of 13 residues. Germline lookup yields CDR1 MNHEY and CDR2 SVGAGI. CDR3 bases: TGTGCCAGCAGCCCCGGGACAGCCCTTGGGGCTTTCTTT. This encodes CASSPGTALGAFF.

This rearrangement joins TRBV5-1 to TRBJ2-2; tentative D call: TRBD2 (5 bases). The CDR3 totals 15 residues. Per germline, CDR1 SGHRS and CDR2 YFSETQ. V was clipped by 2 bases and J by 1 base, with 9 bases between them. The CDR3 sequence: CASSFVRVNTGELFF. For the CDR3, the DNA is TGCGCCAGCAGCTTCGTGCGGGTGAACACCGGGGAGCTGTTTTTT.

The genes are TRBV27 and TRBJ1-2; maybe TRBD1 (5 bases). CDR3 length: 15 amino acids. Germline V CDR1 and CDR2: MNHEY, SMNVEV (reference sequence). Deletions cut 6 bases from V and 0 bases from J, with 14 bases between. This CDR3 is CASRTGLHSNYGYTF. CDR3 sequence (DNA): TGTGCCAGCAGAACGGGACTGCACTCTAACTATGGCTACACCTTC.

J is TRBJ2-3 and V is TRBV11-1; 7 nucleotides line up with TRBD1. The CDR3 consists of 14 residues. Trimming at V came to 4 bases and at J to 2 bases, leaving 3 bases not matched to a gene. CDR1 and CDR2 (germline): SGHAT, FQDESV (reference sequence). DNA for the CDR3: TGTGCCAGCAGCTGGGACAGATACACAGATACGCAGTATTTT. It is translated as CASSWDRYTDTQYF.

The gene calls are TRBV30 and TRBJ2-7; TRBD1 matches 9 bases. This CDR3 spans 14 amino acids. Germline V gene sequence: CDR1 GTSNPN, CDR2 SVGIG (reference sequence). Losses at the gene ends were 3 bases for V and 3 bases for J; bases not matched to a gene: 6. This CDR3 reads CAWRAGTGIYEQYF. Here the CDR3 DNA reads TGTGCCTGGAGGGCCGGGACAGGGATCTACGAGCAGTACTTC.

Only one count was recorded for this clone. The chain has TRBV5-1 and TRBJ2-1; no firm D call. Trimming left V 1 base short and J 6 bases short, with 11 bases between. The CDR3 loop spans 14 amino acids. Germline CDR1 SGHRS, CDR2 YFSETQ. The CDR3 spells CASSLYAAVNEQFF. The CDR3, as DNA: TGCGCCAGCAGCTTGTACGCCGCGGTCAATGAGCAGTTCTTC. Using reference TRBV5-1 and TRBJ2-1 for the parts outside the CDR3, the full variable domain is KAGVTQTPRYLIKTRGQQVTLSCSPISGHRSVSWYQQTPGQGLQFLFEYFSETQRNKGNFPGRFSGRQFSNSRSEMNVSTLELGDSALYLCASSLYAAVNEQFFGPGTRLTVL.

The chain has TRBV25-1 and TRBJ1-2, with 7 nucleotides matching TRBD1. The CDR3 loop spans 15 amino acids. V lost 7 bases, J lost 8 bases, and 16 bases stayed unmatched. Germline V gene sequence: CDR1 MGHDK, CDR2 SYGVNS. CDR3: CASTRTGEGGRGYTF. The CDR3 DNA follows: TGTGCCAGCACTAGAACAGGGGAAGGTGGAAGAGGCTACACCTTC.

This chain connects TRBV9 to TRBJ2-3; 9 bases line up with TRBD2. CDR1 and CDR2 (germline): SGDLS, YYNGEE. The length of the CDR3 is 16 residues. V lost 3 bases to trimming and J lost 3 bases; unmatched junction nucleotides: 8. In DNA form, the CDR3 reads TGTGCCAGCAGCGCAGGAGGACTAGCGAGGACAGATACGCAGTATTTT. This sequence encodes CASSAGGLARTDTQYF.

This chain joins TRBV2 and TRBJ1-5, with TRBD1 matching 7 bases. Trimming cost V 8 bases and J 5 bases; bases outside gene matches: 9. CDR3 length equals 14 residues. Germline assignment: CDR1 SNHLY and CDR2 FYNNEI. This chain's CDR3 is CASSDRVRDQPQHF. The CDR3 nucleotides read TGTGCCAGCTCCGACAGGGTGAGGGATCAGCCCCAGCATTTT. Looking up the rest from reference TRBV2 and TRBJ1-5 gives the full variable domain: EPEVTQTPSHQVTQMGQEVILRCVPISNHLYFYWYRQILGQKVEFLVSFYNNEISEKSEIFDDQFSVERPDGSNFTLKIRSTKLEDSAMYFCASSDRVRDQPQHFGDGTRLSIL.

V and J are TRBV4-1 and TRBJ1-1, with D hard to call. This CDR3 is 13 amino acids long. Trimming removed 1 base at V and 0 bases at J, with 3 bases between. The V gene's germline CDR1 is MGHRA and CDR2 YSYEKL. CDR3 region: CASSQAVNTEAFF. The CDR3, as DNA: TGCGCCAGCAGCCAAGCCGTGAACACTGAAGCTTTCTTT.

The chain links TRBV6-1 to TRBJ1-4; TRBD1 is a possible D gene (5 bases). The V end lost 2 bases, the J end lost 3 bases, and 10 bases lay between the germline ends. The CDR3 totals 15 residues. In germline, CDR1 is MNHNS, CDR2 SASEGT. In DNA form, the CDR3 reads TGTGCCAGCAGTGAAAGACCGGGGGCTAATGAAAAACTGTTTTTT. It is translated as CASSERPGANEKLFF.

The sample holds a few counts of this clone. The V call is TRBV19, the J call TRBJ2-7; 7 bases line up with TRBD2. In germline, CDR1 is LNHDA, CDR2 SQIVND (reference sequence). Germline trimming cut 5 bases from V and 5 bases from J; bases unmatched to any gene: 12. The CDR3 spans 15 residues. This CDR3 is CASSPRAGVLDEQYF. The CDR3 nucleotides are TGTGCCAGTAGTCCCCGGGCGGGAGTGCTTGACGAGCAGTACTTC.

The chain recombines TRBV6-5 with TRBJ2-2; 12 bases are a match to TRBD2. Trimming removed 6 bases from V and 3 bases from J; junction bases left unmatched: 2. Germline loops: CDR1 MNHEY, CDR2 SVGAGI. CDR3 length: 15 residues. The CDR3 DNA follows: TGTGCCAGCAGCCGACTAGCGGGAGACACCGGGGAGCTGTTTTTT. This gives the protein CASSRLAGDTGELFF.

The chain recombines TRBV3-1 (or the pseudogene TRBV3-2) with TRBJ1-1; TRBD1 aligns across 8 bases. The germline gives CDR1 LGHDT, CDR2 YNNKEL (reference sequence). Losses at the gene ends were 1 base for V and 1 base for J; bases not matched to a gene: 8. The CDR3 runs to 17 residues. CDR3 sequence: CASSQVTSGTGNTEAFF. As DNA, the CDR3 is TGTGCCAGCAGCCAAGTCACTTCCGGGACAGGGAACACTGAAGCTTTCTTT.

This chain connects TRBV2 to TRBJ2-5; no definite D call. The germline V gene encodes CDR1 SNHLY and CDR2 FYNNEI. V was clipped by 6 bases and J by 0 bases, with 11 bases between them. CDR3 length equals 14 residues. In DNA form, the CDR3 reads TGTGCCAGCAGCTCCCAGCAGGACCAAGAGACCCAGTACTTC. Protein product: CASSSQQDQETQYF. Filled out from reference TRBV2 and TRBJ2-5, the complete variable domain reads EPEVTQTPSHQVTQMGQEVILRCVPISNHLYFYWYRQILGQKVEFLVSFYNNEISEKSEIFDDQFSVERPDGSNFTLKIRSTKLEDSAMYFCASSSQQDQETQYFGPGTRLLVL.

The gene calls are TRBV2 and TRBJ2-2; D is unclear. This CDR3 is 12 amino acids long. CDR1 SNHLY and CDR2 FYNNEI come from the germline V gene. V lost 3 bases to trimming and J lost 5 bases, with 4 bases between them. The CDR3 bases are TGTGCCAGCAGTGAGGCAACCGGGGAGCTGTTTTTT. Encoded protein: CASSEATGELFF.

This clone came up a few times. The chain couples TRBV6-2 or TRBV6-3 to TRBJ2-5, with TRBD2 matching over 8 bases. There are 13 residues in the CDR3. With V trimmed by 7 bases and J by 7 bases, 8 bases remained unmatched. Germline-derived CDR1 and CDR2 are MNHEY and SVGEGT. The CDR3 reads CASTPGGWGTQYF. In DNA form, the CDR3 reads TGTGCCAGCACCCCGGGAGGGTGGGGGACCCAGTACTTC.